A selection of T cell receptor beta chains follows, all from one sample in a study of response to subunit inactivated influenza vaccine. In TCRdb, the RT-PCR reads were re-called with MiXCR into one record per CDR3 protein. The sample includes a few hundred thousand distinct CDR3 sequences, 10% to 12% of them seen just once. These same data were also listed under a study on T cells expressing NK-cell markers.

The specimen comprised PBMCs from blood, sampled on the day of vaccination. The receptors were gathered from a man aged 50 to 59 who received an inactivated influenza vaccine. Each CDR3 is given with its conserved first and last residue.

j_call v_call cdr3_aa
TRBJ2-3 TRBV7-8 CASSFGGFHSTDTQYF
TRBJ1-2 TRBV20-1 CSASLFPYTF
TRBJ2-5 TRBV6-1 CASNPGQAVQAETQYF
TRBJ1-6 TRBV12-3/TRBV12-4 CASSAGQGASPLHF
TRBJ2-1 TRBV24-1 CATSELQGDGKSNEQFF
TRBJ2-1 TRBV20-1 CSARDRLASNEQFF
TRBJ2-1 TRBV24-1 CATSDSVLGGVNEQFF
TRBJ2-3 TRBV6-2/TRBV6-3 CASSYRAKLAVDTQYF
TRBJ2-6 TRBV14 CASSDAGTGANVLTF
TRBJ2-6 TRBV4-2 CASSQVTGANVLTF
TRBJ2-3 TRBV14 CASSLQKGLVGTDTQYF
TRBJ2-1 TRBV7-2 CASSLSTGRTEQFF
TRBJ1-1 TRBV5-1 CASSGSTVNTEAFF
TRBJ2-5 TRBV5-1 CASSLSSGGQETQSF
TRBJ2-3 TRBV4-1 CASSQVGLTGQYF
TRBJ2-4 TRBV20-1 CSARDPQDSMGIAKNIQYF
TRBJ1-5 TRBV12-3/TRBV12-4 CASSFSGGSNQPQHF
TRBJ1-6 TRBV2 CASSRGVNKGQVGSPLHF
TRBJ2-7 TRBV20-1 CSALAGPLGQYF
TRBJ2-3 TRBV6-5 CASSYSSRVTSTDTQYF
TRBJ2-6 TRBV7-6 CASSDRANSGANVLTF
TRBJ2-7 TRBV20-1 CSARPRHRGPYEQYF
TRBJ2-7 TRBV20-1 CSARAYLRDRGLSSSYEQYF
TRBJ2-2 TRBV10-3 CAISESKGVNTGELFF
TRBJ2-3 TRBV2 CASSKRIWGPSTDTQYF
TRBJ2-3 TRBV6-1 CASKAGDSGGGNTQYF
TRBJ2-3 TRBV21-1 CASSKGGFQTASTDTQYF
TRBJ2-2 TRBV7-2 CASSLDAGTGELFF
TRBJ2-3 TRBV5-1 CASSLAEAGDTQYF
TRBJ2-1 TRBV7-8 CASSNGRVHNEQFF
TRBJ2-3 TRBV14 CASSQERGSYTDTQYF
TRBJ2-1 TRBV5-1 CASSLVGDSYNEQFF
TRBJ1-2 TRBV7-2 CASSRRDRVHGYTF
TRBJ2-7 TRBV7-9 CASTSATGYEQYF
TRBJ2-1 TRBV27 CASNPNPLGSYNEQFF
TRBJ2-7 TRBV5-1 CASSPRFQSSYEQYF
TRBJ2-7 TRBV20-1 CSAAQGANEQYF
TRBJ1-2 TRBV5-4 CASSLTGIGGYTF
TRBJ2-7 TRBV20-1 CSARPPARYEQYF
TRBJ2-5 TRBV7-9 CASSEIEGGQETQYF
TRBJ2-7 TRBV29-1 CSVVSFGADYEQYF
TRBJ2-7 TRBV6-1 CASSEWRNEQYF